This T cell receptor (beta chain) was profiled in a study of blood T cell repertoires in COVID-19. In the study overall: Collection of acute and convalescent COVID-19 samples took place in the United States, Italy and Spain. PBMCs, B-cell-depleted T cells, or T cells were the source of the cDNA or gDNA that made up the material.

In the study's own analysis: Reference gene primer amplification gave estimated nucleated cell counts. Sequencing was performed with immunoSEQ multiplex PCR; in TCRdb, only in-frame clones are kept and a portion is missing. That table is the source of V, J and clone size, and D and trimming were worked out from the DNA. The data hold more than 60,000 clones, with 84% observed a single time. This clone has a single count. CDR3 size: 16 residues. The ends were cut back, 0 bases at V and 0 bases at J, with 10 bases in the middle. The germline V gene encodes CDR1 SGDLS and CDR2 YYNGEE. Sequenced material: peripheral blood. The chain is built from TRBV9 and TRBJ1-3; D call uncertain. This receptor was taken from a man aged 45-65 years with acute or convalescent COVID-19. The CDR3 loop is CASSVGPTRSGNTIYF. The DNA for the CDR3 is TGTGCCAGCAGCGTAGGGCCCACACGCTCTGGAAACACCATATATTTT.